This note documents a single TCR beta chain sequence. This sample is part of a study of T cells in Graves' hyperthyroidism and ophthalmopathy. What was amplified from RNA transcripts were TCR beta CDR3 regions. The primer set for the first-round RT-PCR of the TCR CDR3 was HTBI. TCRdb ran MiXCR on the multiplex PCR reads and lists one entry per CDR3 protein. This table holds about 480,000 distinct CDR3 sequences, approximately 15% found once. V was trimmed by 0 bases and J by 5 bases, leaving 10 bases between them. The CDR3 covers 14 residues. Germline CDR1 and CDR2: SGHRS and YFSETQ. The sequencing sample was made of blood. The clonotype was recovered from a woman aged 18-30 years with Graves' hyperthyroidism. The chain combines TRBV5-1 with TRBJ2-3; D remains unclear. The CDR3 spells CASSLGLCQDTQYF. CDR3 nucleotide sequence: TGCGCCAGCAGCTTGGGGCTTTGCCAAGATACGCAGTATTTT. Looking up the rest from reference TRBV5-1 and TRBJ2-3 gives the full variable domain: KAGVTQTPRYLIKTRGQQVTLSCSPISGHRSVSWYQQTPGQGLQFLFEYFSETQRNKGNFPGRFSGRQFSNSRSEMNVSTLELGDSALYLCASSLGLCQDTQYFGPGTRLTVL.